This record covers a single T cell receptor beta chain. This entry is derived from a study of STAT5B mutations in CD4+ large granular lymphocyte leukemia. Libraries were prepared by immunoSEQ multiplex PCR; TCRdb keeps only in-frame clonotypes and omits some of them. The table includes roughly 48,000 clones, 55% to 75% detected once. CDR1 and CDR2 (germline): MRHNA, SNTAGT. V lost 4 bases to trimming and J lost 5 bases, with 15 bases between them. There are 15 residues in the CDR3. Specimen: CD4+ T cells from blood buffy coats. The genes are TRBV6-4 and TRBJ2-4; D may be TRBD2 (6 bases). The receptor's source is a human donor in good health. DNA for the CDR3: TGTGCCAGCAGTGCCCCCGGGTCGGGGGAAAACATTCAGTACTTC. Its protein product is CASSAPGSGENIQYF.